The next 17 T cell receptor beta chains were all read from a single sample in a study of T-cell reconstitution after alpha-beta-depleted transplantation in children. A TCRbeta library incorporating unique molecular identifiers was prepared. Via MiXCR, TCRdb re-called the PCR reads, giving one row per CDR3 protein. The data hold some 520,000 distinct CDR3 sequences, with approximately 32% observed a single time. Here the sequenced sample was PBMCs from the stem cell graft donor, taken from the stem cell graft. These receptors all come from a human donor who donated a stem cell graft to a child with aplastic anemia.

The chain combines TRBV11-2 with TRBJ1-2; D unclear. V dropped 5 bases and J dropped 2 bases, with 9 bases sitting between them. The CDR3 contains 13 residues. The V gene's germline CDR1 is SGHAT and CDR2 FQNNGV. The CDR3 sequence: CASSDGLNYGYTF. Here the CDR3 DNA reads TGTGCCAGCAGCGACGGTTTAAACTATGGCTACACCTTC.

This chain uses TRBV5-1 with TRBJ2-7; 9 bases map to TRBD1. This CDR3 contains 16 residues. Germline V CDR1 and CDR2: SGHRS, YFSETQ. V shed 3 bases and J 4 bases; nucleotides not matched to a gene: 11. CDR3 sequence (DNA): TGCGCCAGCAGCTCCCAAATGGGGACAGGGTGGTACGAGCAGTACTTC. Protein product: CASSSQMGTGWYEQYF. The full variable domain, with the rest looked up from reference TRBV5-1 and TRBJ2-7, is KAGVTQTPRYLIKTRGQQVTLSCSPISGHRSVSWYQQTPGQGLQFLFEYFSETQRNKGNFPGRFSGRQFSNSRSEMNVSTLELGDSALYLCASSSQMGTGWYEQYFGPGTRLTVT.

This clonotype was seen more than once but under ten times. The rearrangement joins TRBV4-3 to TRBJ1-3; 7 bases fit TRBD1. This CDR3 comprises 16 residues. Losses at the gene ends were 0 bases for V and 0 bases for J; bases not matched to a gene: 2. Germline V gene lookup returns CDR1 LGHNA and CDR2 YSLEER. Written as DNA, the CDR3 is TGCGCCAGCAGCCAAGATTGGGACAGCTCTGGAAACACCATATATTTT. It specifies CASSQDWDSSGNTIYF.

Only a few counts were recorded for this clonotype. The chain's CDR3 is CATSDLTGGQETQYF. The CDR3 DNA sequence: TGTGCCACCAGTGACCTCACAGGGGGGCAAGAGACCCAGTACTTC. The chain has TRBV24-1 and TRBJ2-5; TRBD1 aligns across 8 bases. Germline values: CDR1 KGHDR, CDR2 SFDVKD. The CDR3 loop spans 15 amino acids. Losses at the gene ends were 4 bases for V and 2 bases for J; bases not matched to a gene: 5.

V is TRBV10-3 and J is TRBJ2-3; D may match TRBD1 or TRBD2 (5 bases each). Trimming took off 1 base at V and 4 bases at J, with 15 bases between the two ends. Germline V CDR1 and CDR2: ENHRY, SYGVKD. CDR3 size: 16 residues. CDR3 DNA: TGTGCCATCAGTGAGTATCCAGGGAGAAGCGCAGATACGCAGTATTTT. This codes for CAISEYPGRSADTQYF.

The J gene is TRBJ2-2, the V gene TRBV7-2; D remains unclear. The CDR3 sequence is 16 residues long. Germline V gene sequence: CDR1 SGHTA, CDR2 FQGNSA. V was cut by 5 bases and J by 0 bases, with 13 bases left in between. In nucleotides, the CDR3 is TGTGCCAGCAGCCAGAGGATTCCGACGAACACCGGGGAGCTGTTTTTT. Translating it yields CASSQRIPTNTGELFF.

This clonotype turned up a few times. One junction end disagrees with the germline gene, perhaps due to a read error. The chain combines TRBV7-9 with TRBJ2-6, with D tentatively TRBD2 (6 bases). Germline assignment: CDR1 SEHNR and CDR2 FQNEAQ (reference sequence). This CDR3 region has 14 residues. CDR3 sequence (DNA): TGTGCCAGCAGCTTACGGCTGGGGGGCAACGTCCTGACTTTC. It yields the protein CASSLRLGGNVLTF.

The rearrangement joins TRBV10-3 to TRBJ2-7; D uncertain. CDR1 is ENHRY and CDR2 is SYGVKD in the germline V gene. CDR3 length: 12 amino acids. V shed 4 bases and J shed 1 base, with 5 bases lying between them. DNA of the CDR3: TGTGCCATCAGTGCCTCTTCCTACGAGCAGTACGTC. This sequence encodes CAISASSYEQYV.

This clonotype has at least ten counts. This chain uses TRBV7-8 with TRBJ1-1; D might be TRBD1 (6 bases). The CDR3 covers 15 residues. The germline CDR1 and CDR2 sequences are SGHVS and FQNEAQ. Trimming took 2 bases from V and 1 from J, leaving 11 bases between them. CDR3 nucleotides: TGTGCCAGCAGCTTAAGAGAGGGGGGGAACACTGAAGCTTTCTTT. It encodes CASSLREGGNTEAFF.

This chain connects TRBV12-3 or TRBV12-4 to TRBJ2-1; no definite D call. The germline V and J ends were trimmed by 3 bases and 6 bases, with 21 bases remaining between them. The CDR3 loop spans 17 amino acids. The CDR3 DNA is TGTGCCAGCAGTTTTGTAGATCTTTATGGGTGGGGCAATGAGCAGTTCTTC. It codes for CASSFVDLYGWGNEQFF.

The chain recombines TRBV29-1 with TRBJ1-1; maybe TRBD1 (5 bases). The CDR3 is made up of 10 amino acids. Deletions cut 8 bases from V and 4 bases from J, with 8 bases between. The germline CDR1 and CDR2 sequences are SQVTM and ANQGSEA. The CDR3 spells CSPGGTEAFF. The CDR3 nucleotides read TGCAGCCCCGGGGGCACTGAAGCTTTCTTT.

The chain recombines TRBV5-1 with TRBJ2-1, with a possible D match to TRBD1 (6 bases). Germline V gene sequence: CDR1 SGHRS, CDR2 YFSETQ. V lost 0 bases, J lost 5 bases, and 12 bases lay in between. The CDR3 extends over 15 amino acids. The CDR3: CASSLATGRNNEQFF. The CDR3 DNA reads as TGCGCCAGCAGCTTGGCAACAGGGAGAAACAATGAGCAGTTCTTC.

In its sample, this clonotype was seen a few times. The chain couples TRBV6-5 to TRBJ1-1, with 9 positions matching TRBD1. This CDR3 is 14 amino acids long. With 4 bases clipped from V and 5 bases from J, the junction kept 5 bases outside the gene matches. Germline V lookup: CDR1 MNHEY, CDR2 SVGAGI. The DNA for the CDR3 is TGTGCCAGCAGTTTTGGGGACAGGGTAACTGAAGCTTTCTTT. It specifies CASSFGDRVTEAFF.

The gene calls are TRBV5-4 and TRBJ2-4; maybe TRBD2 (5 bases). The CDR3 totals 13 residues. V gave up 7 bases and J gave up 4 bases, with 12 bases separating them. From germline, CDR1 is SGHNT and CDR2 YYREEE (reference sequence). The CDR3 DNA is TGTGCCAGCCCGCTCCGCGGGAAAAACATTCAGTACTTC. Its protein product is CASPLRGKNIQYF.

This clonotype was picked up one time. The rearrangement uses TRBV18 and TRBJ2-1, with 12 bases lining up with TRBD2. The germline V gene encodes CDR1 KGHSH and CDR2 LQKENI. The V gene end was trimmed by 4 bases and the J gene end by 1 base; junction bases not matched to a gene: 14. The CDR3 length is 20 residues. CDR3 sequence: CASSQLTTSGRAGSYNEQFF. The CDR3 DNA reads as TGTGCCAGCTCACAACTGACGACTAGCGGGAGAGCGGGATCCTACAATGAGCAGTTCTTC.

This clonotype was detected only a few times. The chain is built from TRBV7-9 and TRBJ2-7, with D perhaps matching TRBD1 (6 bases). Per the germline V gene, CDR1 is SEHNR and CDR2 is FQNEAQ (reference sequence). There are 16 residues in the CDR3. Trimming removed 4 bases from V and 0 bases from J, with 16 bases in between. The CDR3 sequence: CASSSGTQGNSYEQYV. The CDR3 DNA sequence: TGTGCCAGCAGCTCGGGGACGCAGGGGAACTCCTACGAGCAGTACGTC.

The sample holds many counts of this clonotype. The gene calls are TRBV28 and TRBJ2-7; 11 nucleotides align to TRBD1. The CDR3 is made up of 13 amino acids. Germline V gene lookup returns CDR1 MDHEN and CDR2 SYDVKM. With 5 bases clipped from V and 5 bases from J, the junction kept 2 bases outside the gene matches. DNA for the CDR3: TGTGCCAGCAGTCTGGGACAGGGGGACGAGCAGTACTTC. Amino acids: CASSLGQGDEQYF.